These 13 T cell receptor beta chains share one sample of origin, sequenced in a study of early T cells in non-severe SARS-CoV-2 infection (dated by TCRdb to the early 2020s). Library preparation used 5' RACE. Sequencing relied on a NextSeq 500. The public reads were quality trimmed at Q25 with fastp and then assembled into clones with MiXCR by TCRdb, keeping productive beta chains. Rows are combined by CDR3 protein, so each entry shows the most common genes and DNA. Across this sample there are some 73,000 distinct CDR3 sequences, with over 9.5% seen only once. Of the sample, around 3.5% is held by the ten largest clones. Sequences were obtained from whole blood. The receptors stem from an adult who was a healthcare worker with PCR-confirmed SARS-CoV-2 infection or an uninfected control (not recorded which).

This clonotype was picked up one time. CDR3 sequence reads: CASSSRTSGRATDTQYF. CDR3 nucleotide sequence: TGTGCCAGCAGCTCCCGGACTAGCGGGAGGGCCACGGATACGCAGTATTTT. The chain links TRBV11-2 to TRBJ2-3, with 15 bases identical to TRBD2. CDR1 and CDR2 (germline): SGHAT, FQNNGV. The CDR3 loop spans 17 amino acids. J was trimmed by 6 bases and V by 4 bases; bases with no gene match: 8.

This clonotype has just a few counts. This chain joins TRBV12-3 or TRBV12-4 and TRBJ2-7; D may be TRBD1 or TRBD2 (5 bases each). The CDR3 is 12 amino acids. V was pared by 3 bases and J by 6 bases, with 9 bases between. The CDR3 loop is CASSLVRGEQYF. The DNA of the CDR3 is TGTGCCAGCAGTTTGGTGAGGGGCGAGCAGTACTTC.

Note on this clonotype: It may be a read error: a sequence one base away is much more abundant. The CDR3 region is CASSLGGGNEQYF. Here the CDR3 DNA reads TGTGCCAGCAGCTTGGGAGGGGGAAACGAGCAGTACTTC. The chain uses TRBV5-6 and TRBJ2-7; the D gene is possibly TRBD1 (6 bases). V was cut by 0 bases and J by 5 bases, with 9 bases left in between. This CDR3 comprises 13 residues. Germline values: CDR1 SGHDT, CDR2 YYEEEE.

This clonotype was counted many times. The V and J genes are TRBV19 and TRBJ2-5; 7 bases align to TRBD1. The junction had 8 bases not matched to a gene; V was cut back by 5 bases and J by 5 bases. This CDR3 has 14 amino acids. Germline assignment: CDR1 LNHDA and CDR2 SQIVND (reference sequence). CDR3 sequence (DNA): TGTGCCAGTAGTCCGAGGGGGCGCGGGGAGACCCAGTACTTC. It codes for CASSPRGRGETQYF.

This clonotype has a handful of counts. V is TRBV7-8 and J is TRBJ2-4; D remains unclear. This CDR3 is built from 11 residues. CDR1 is SGHVS, CDR2 FQNEAQ, per germline. Trimming removed 7 bases from V and 12 bases from J, with 13 bases in between. Here the CDR3 DNA reads TGTGCCAGCAAAACCGGAGAGGATCAGTACTTC. Translated: CASKTGEDQYF.

The table lists this clonotype with a few counts. A read error may account for a junction end that differs from germline. The chain has TRBV28 and TRBJ2-2, with a weak D call TRBD1 (5 bases). This CDR3 comprises 14 residues. Germline V gene lookup returns CDR1 MDHEN and CDR2 SYDVKM. DNA for the CDR3: TGTGTCAGCCACAAGGGGTCCACTACCGGGGAGCTGTTTTTT. Its translation: CVSHKGSTTGELFF. Complete variable domain (other parts from reference TRBV28 and TRBJ2-2): DVKVTQSSRYLVKRTGEKVFLECVQDMDHENMFWYRQDPGLGLRLIYFSYDVKMKEKGDIPEGYSVSREKKERFSLILESASTNQTSMYLCVSHKGSTTGELFFGEGSRLTVL.

This clonotype was counted ten times or more. This chain uses TRBV13 with TRBJ2-7, with 9 bases identical to TRBD1. CDR1 and CDR2 from the germline V gene are PRHDT and FYEKMQ (reference sequence). CDR3 length: 14 residues. J gave up 4 bases and V 3 bases, and 4 bases lay outside the gene matches. The CDR3 DNA sequence: TGTGCCAGCAGCTTCCGACAGGGGGGTTACGAGCAGTACTTC. Translating gives CASSFRQGGYEQYF.

This chain links TRBV5-1 with TRBJ1-1; 8 nucleotides match TRBD1. From germline, CDR1 is SGHRS and CDR2 YFSETQ. The V and J ends lost 0 bases and 7 bases, in that order; junction bases with no gene match: 14. This CDR3 comprises 17 residues. In DNA, the CDR3 is TGCGCCAGCAGCTTGGGGCCAGGGGGCCTCACGTCGGGTGAAGCTTTCTTT. It translates to CASSLGPGGLTSGEAFF.

This clonotype was seen more than once but under ten times. The chain employs TRBV6-5 and TRBJ1-5; maybe TRBD1 (5 bases). Germline V gene lookup returns CDR1 MNHEY and CDR2 SVGAGI. V shed 0 bases and J shed 2 bases, with 8 bases lying between them. The CDR3 runs to 15 residues. Here the CDR3 reads CASSYSQGGNQPQHF. In DNA, the CDR3 is TGTGCCAGCAGTTACTCGCAGGGCGGCAATCAGCCCCAGCATTTT.

This clonotype was counted a few times. This sequence joins TRBV18 and TRBJ2-1; 7 bases align to TRBD1. Germline CDR1 is KGHSH and CDR2 is LQKENI. This CDR3 has 14 amino acids. Germline trimming cut 2 bases from V and 4 bases from J; bases unmatched to any gene: 2. CDR3 residues: CASSPTGAYNEQFF. The DNA for the CDR3 is TGTGCCAGCTCACCAACAGGGGCGTACAATGAGCAGTTCTTC.

Remarks on this clonotype: Just one base apart from a much larger clone, this may be a read error. The chain links TRBV12-3 or TRBV12-4 to TRBJ2-4; tentative D call: TRBD1 (7 bases). CDR3 size: 14 residues. Trimming shortened V by 6 bases and J by 6 bases, and 15 bases separated the two germline ends. As DNA, the CDR3 is TGTGCCAGCAGCCCAACAGGGGAGGCAAACATTCAGTACTTC. Translated: CASSPTGEANIQYF.

This clonotype was found many times. The chain joins TRBV20-1 to TRBJ2-7; 7 bases align to TRBD2. The V gene's germline CDR1 is DFQATT and CDR2 SNEGSKA (reference sequence). The V segment lost 0 bases and the J segment 3 bases; nucleotides outside the gene matches: 2. The CDR3 runs 13 residues. This chain's CDR3 is CSARDWGGYEQYF. CDR3 DNA sequence: TGCAGTGCTAGAGATTGGGGGGGCTACGAGCAGTACTTC.

This clonotype was found many times. The V gene is TRBV7-3, the J gene TRBJ2-1; 7 nucleotides agree with TRBD2. This CDR3 contains 16 residues. Germline CDR1 reads SGHTA; CDR2 reads FQGTGA. V was clipped by 5 bases and J by 0 bases; unmatched bases: 7. The CDR3, as DNA: TGTGCCAGCAGCCCCGAGCGGGGTAGCTCCTACAATGAGCAGTTCTTC. Amino acids: CASSPERGSSYNEQFF. Combining the CDR3 with reference TRBV7-3 and TRBJ2-1 gives the whole variable domain GAGVSQTPSNKVTEKGKYVELRCDPISGHTALYWYRQSLGQGPEFLIYFQGTGAADDSGLPNDRFFAVRPEGSVSTLKIQRTERGDSAVYLCASSPERGSSYNEQFFGPGTRLTVL.